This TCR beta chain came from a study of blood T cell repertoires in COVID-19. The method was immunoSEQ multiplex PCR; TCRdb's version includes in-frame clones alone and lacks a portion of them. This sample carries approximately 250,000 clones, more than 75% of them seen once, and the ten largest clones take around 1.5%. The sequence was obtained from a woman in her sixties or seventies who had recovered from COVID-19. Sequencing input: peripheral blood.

CDR3 sequence reads: CASSVGVDRVSNEQFF. For the CDR3, the DNA is TGTGCCAGCAGCGTAGGGGTGGACAGGGTGTCCAATGAGCAGTTCTTC. The chain has TRBV11-3 and TRBJ2-1; 8 nucleotides match TRBD1. V gave up 5 bases and J gave up 6 bases; unmatched junction bases: 12. The CDR3 covers 16 residues. Germline V gene sequence: CDR1 SGHNT, CDR2 YENEEA.